A selection of T cell receptor beta chains follows, all from one sample in a study of T cell responses to AZD1222 COVID-19 vaccine. Only in-frame clones appear in the TCRdb table, and some are missing; sequencing was by immunoSEQ multiplex PCR. The sample lists approximately 220,000 clones; roughly 91% were seen once. The sequencing here drew on peripheral blood, taken on day 0 of MenACWY control vaccination. Receptor source: an adult in good health. CDR3s include the opening cysteine and the closing phenylalanine or tryptophan. Each record gives: D gene, V gene, J gene, clone size, CDR3 protein, CDR3 DNA. The D gene is left open where the match is weak. Clone sizes are given selectively: once, few, many, or a class where the clone is expanded.

>NA|TRBV18|TRBJ1-5|NA
CASSPPGQGNQPQHF
TGTGCCAGCTCACCACCGGGGCAGGGCAATCAGCCCCAGCATTTT
>NA|TRBV7-2|TRBJ1-2|NA
CASSSVRGGYGYTF
TGTGCCAGCAGCTCGGTTAGGGGGGGTTATGGCTACACCTTC
>NA|TRBV19|TRBJ1-2|NA
CASSRLQGQGLFDF
TGTGCCAGCAGTAGACTCCAGGGACAAGGCCTGTTTGACTTC
>TRBD1|TRBV19|TRBJ1-4|NA
CASMGTGREKLFF
TGTGCCAGTATGGGGACAGGGCGTGAAAAACTGTTTTTT
>NA|TRBV2|TRBJ1-1|NA
CASSPTQNTEAFF
TGTGCCAGCAGCCCGACACAGAACACTGAAGCTTTCTTT
>NA|TRBV7-8|TRBJ2-2|NA
CASSSGSNTGELFF
TGTGCCAGCAGTTCCGGGTCCAACACCGGGGAGCTGTTTTTT
>TRBD2|TRBV10-3|TRBJ2-3|NA
CAISARGGSADTQYF
TGTGCCATCAGTGCTCGGGGGGGCTCCGCAGATACGCAGTATTTT
>TRBD1|TRBV19|TRBJ2-1|NA
CASRLWTGSGYNEQFF
TGTGCCAGTAGGCTTTGGACAGGGTCAGGCTACAATGAGCAGTTCTTC
>TRBD1|TRBV2|TRBJ2-2|NA
CASRDGTVNTGELFF
TGTGCCAGCAGAGATGGGACAGTGAACACCGGGGAGCTGTTTTTT
>NA|TRBV4-1|TRBJ1-5|NA
CASSLRGQISNQPQHF
TGCGCCAGCAGCCTAAGAGGTCAGATTAGCAATCAGCCCCAGCATTTT
>NA|TRBV4-3|TRBJ2-7|NA
CASSQDTVSYEQYF
TGCGCCAGCAGCCAAGACACAGTCTCCTACGAGCAGTACTTC
>NA|TRBV3-1/TRBV3-2|TRBJ2-2|NA
CASSQVSWAGELFF
TGTGCCAGCAGCCAAGTTTCCTGGGCCGGGGAGCTGTTTTTT
>TRBD1|TRBV5-1|TRBJ1-4|NA
CASSLYGTVATNEKLFF
TGCGCCAGCAGCTTGTACGGGACAGTTGCAACTAATGAAAAACTGTTTTTT
>TRBD1|TRBV7-2|TRBJ1-4|NA
CASSSNRGGGNEKLFF
TGTGCCAGCAGCTCGAACAGGGGAGGAGGAAATGAAAAACTGTTTTTT
>NA|TRBV15|TRBJ1-5|NA
CATSIRIDQPQHF
TGTGCCACCAGCATAAGGATAGATCAGCCCCAGCATTTT
>NA|TRBV11-2|TRBJ1-2|NA
CASSLEGRPYGYTF
TGTGCCAGCAGCTTAGAGGGGAGACCATATGGCTACACCTTC
>NA|TRBV28|TRBJ1-2|NA
CASNTEGFRGYTF
TGTGCCAGCAACACCGAGGGTTTTAGAGGCTACACCTTC
>NA|TRBV12-3/TRBV12-4|TRBJ1-6|NA
CAARGAPGSPLHF
TGTGCCGCGCGGGGCGCGCCGGGTTCACCCCTCCACTTT
>TRBD1|TRBV7-9|TRBJ2-3|NA
CASSFLQGVPDTQYF
TGTGCCAGCAGCTTTTTACAGGGGGTCCCAGATACGCAGTATTTT
>TRBD1|TRBV6-1|TRBJ1-2|NA
CASSEVGTGYGYTF
TGTGCCAGCAGTGAAGTTGGGACAGGCTATGGCTACACCTTC
>TRBD1|TRBV4-1|TRBJ1-2|NA
CASSQESQGARIYGYTF
TGCGCCAGCAGCCAGGAATCACAGGGGGCGAGGATCTATGGCTACACCTTC
>NA|TRBV19|TRBJ2-1|NA
CASSRGNEQFF
TGTGCCAGTAGTCGGGGGAATGAGCAGTTCTTC
>NA|TRBV5-6|TRBJ1-2|once
CASSLWGAGGYTF
TGTGCCAGCAGCTTGTGGGGGGCTGGAGGCTACACCTTC
>NA|TRBV10-2|TRBJ1-2|NA
CASSSTSNYGYTF
TGCGCCAGCAGTTCGACTTCTAACTATGGCTACACCTTC
>NA|TRBV30|TRBJ1-4|NA
CAWGRGGTNEKLFF
TGTGCCTGGGGGCGGGGGGGCACTAACGAAAAACTGTTTTTT
>TRBD2|TRBV30|TRBJ2-2|NA
CAWSRGLAGGRTGELFF
TGTGCCTGGAGTAGGGGACTAGCGGGGGGAAGAACCGGGGAGCTGTTTTTT
>NA|TRBV4-1|TRBJ2-1|NA
CASSQENGGTYNEQFF
TGCGCCAGCAGCCAAGAAAACGGGGGCACTTACAATGAGCAGTTCTTC
>TRBD2|TRBV4-2|TRBJ2-5|NA
CASSQVSGNGGAQETQYF
TGTGCCAGCAGCCAAGTAAGCGGGAACGGGGGAGCGCAAGAGACCCAGTACTTC
>NA|TRBV5-1|TRBJ2-5|NA
CASSTLGGETQYF
TGCGCCAGCAGCACGCTAGGGGGTGAGACCCAGTACTTC
>TRBD1|TRBV7-2|TRBJ1-2|NA
CASSLGGTGGTAGGYTF
TGTGCCAGCAGCTTAGGTGGGACAGGGGGCACGGCTGGTGGCTACACCTTC
>NA|TRBV2|TRBJ1-2|NA
CASAKGKYGYTF
TGTGCCAGCGCGAAGGGGAAATATGGCTACACCTTC
>NA|TRBV4-1|TRBJ1-5|NA
CASSQGDGYQPQHF
TGCGCCAGCAGCCAAGGGGACGGTTATCAGCCCCAGCATTTT
>TRBD2|TRBV28|TRBJ2-3|NA
CASNLAGGTDTQYF
TGTGCCAGCAACTTAGCGGGGGGCACAGATACGCAGTATTTT
>NA|TRBV5-1|TRBJ1-2|NA
CASSLGDRSYTF
TGCGCCAGCAGCTTGGGGGATCGTTCCTACACCTTC